These 24 T cell receptor beta chains were all obtained from the same sample, sequenced in a study of T cell repertoires in cytomegalovirus infection. Each CDR3 protein gets one entry after TCRdb re-called the reads with MiXCR. The data hold about 360,000 distinct CDR3 sequences, with about a sixth observed a single time. Specimen: PBMCs. The receptors come from a human donor in good health (CMV status not recorded). Some clones in this sample may be carry-over from other donors' samples.

On this clonotype itself: This could be a read error, since a much larger clone is one nucleotide away. V is TRBV7-2 and J is TRBJ1-1; D gene ambiguous. The CDR3 has 11 residues. V lost 2 bases to trimming and J lost 4 bases, with 2 bases between them. The germline gives CDR1 SGHTA, CDR2 FQGNSA. CDR3 nucleotide sequence: TGTGCCAGCAGCTTACCCACTGAAGCTTTCTTT. This gives the protein CASSLPTEAFF.

This clonotype was counted a few times. The chain combines TRBV28 with TRBJ2-3; maybe TRBD1 (7 bases). The CDR3 covers 15 residues. V was cut by 6 bases and J by 6 bases, with 19 bases left in between. Germline loops: CDR1 MDHEN, CDR2 SYDVKM. The CDR3 nucleotides read TGTGCCAGCAGACCCGGAGGGGGCGGGGTCGATACGCAGTATTTT. It specifies CASRPGGGGVDTQYF.

The chain combines TRBV12-3 or TRBV12-4 with TRBJ2-5; the match to TRBD2 covers 12 bases. CDR3 length equals 15 residues. V gave up 6 bases and J gave up 3 bases; unmatched junction bases: 5. The CDR3 DNA reads TGTGCCAGCAGACCCTGGACTAGCGGGAAAGAGACCCAGTACTTC. This translates into CASRPWTSGKETQYF.

This chain connects TRBV11-3 to TRBJ2-1, with 7 bases aligning to TRBD2. This CDR3 region has 18 residues. Losses at the gene ends were 0 bases for V and 8 bases for J; bases not matched to a gene: 16. Germline V gene sequence: CDR1 SGHNT, CDR2 YENEEA. CDR3 protein: CASSLDEVEGGLIYEQFF. CDR3 DNA: TGTGCCAGCAGCTTAGATGAAGTGGAGGGAGGGCTTATCTATGAGCAGTTCTTC.

A few counts support this clonotype. J is TRBJ2-6 and V is TRBV4-1; 7 bases are shared with TRBD1. CDR1 and CDR2 from the germline V gene are MGHRA and YSYEKL. Trimming at V came to 1 base and at J to 0 bases, leaving 6 bases not matched to a gene. The CDR3 is 18 residues long. The CDR3 protein is CASSQGTGTSSGANVLTF. CDR3 in DNA: TGCGCCAGCAGCCAAGGGACAGGTACGAGCTCTGGGGCCAACGTCCTGACTTTC.

Only a few counts were recorded for this clonotype. The chain employs TRBV7-9 and TRBJ1-4, with TRBD1 as a possible D gene (5 bases). CDR1 is SEHNR and CDR2 is FQNEAQ in the germline V gene (reference sequence). This CDR3 is built from 14 residues. Trimming removed 5 bases at V and 2 bases at J, with 9 bases between. The CDR3 region has the DNA TGTGCCAGCAGCAATGGGGCGACTAATGAAAAACTGTTTTTT. This codes for CASSNGATNEKLFF.

The rearrangement links TRBV11-2 to TRBJ1-2; D is ambiguous. The CDR3 runs 14 residues. Trimming shortened V by 0 bases and J by 8 bases, and 13 bases separated the two germline ends. Germline V CDR1 and CDR2: SGHAT, FQNNGV. The CDR3 coding sequence is TGTGCCAGCAGCTTAGAAGGATCATGGCGAGGCTACACCTTC. It is translated as CASSLEGSWRGYTF.

This clonotype was seen repeatedly, ten times or more. V and J are TRBV7-2 and TRBJ2-2; the match to TRBD2 covers 13 bases. The CDR3 is 15 amino acids. Germline loops: CDR1 SGHTA, CDR2 FQGNSA. V lost 1 base to trimming and J lost 14 bases; unmatched junction nucleotides: 7. CDR3 region: CASSLGLAGGLGLFF. The DNA of the CDR3 is TGTGCCAGCAGCTTAGGACTAGCGGGAGGCTTGGGTCTGTTTTTT.

This clonotype has a handful of counts. V gene TRBV2 combines with J gene TRBJ2-3; 8 nucleotides match TRBD2. J was trimmed by 8 bases and V by 6 bases; bases with no gene match: 7. Per the germline V gene, CDR1 is SNHLY and CDR2 is FYNNEI. The CDR3 has 13 residues. In nucleotides, the CDR3 is TGTGCCAGCAGCCTGGGACTAGGAGTTACGCAGTATTTT. Protein product: CASSLGLGVTQYF.

The CDR3 sequence is CATRRGRTYEQYF. CDR3 DNA sequence: TGTGCCACCAGACGGGGACGGACCTACGAGCAGTACTTC. The chain recombines TRBV24-1 with TRBJ2-7; perhaps D is TRBD1 or TRBD2 (5 bases each). The CDR3 consists of 13 residues. The germline V and J ends were trimmed by 7 bases and 2 bases, with 11 bases remaining between them. Germline lookup yields CDR1 KGHDR and CDR2 SFDVKD.

V and J are TRBV9 and TRBJ2-3; 13 nucleotides agree with TRBD2. Per germline, CDR1 SGDLS and CDR2 YYNGEE. The J segment lost 1 base and the V segment lost 4 bases, leaving 6 bases of the junction unmatched. The CDR3 loop spans 17 amino acids. The CDR3: CASSPSLAGGGTDTQYF. CDR3 bases: TGTGCCAGCAGCCCCTCACTAGCGGGGGGGGGCACAGATACGCAGTATTTT.

Only one count was recorded for this clonotype. The chain joins TRBV2 to TRBJ2-7; weak D call: TRBD2 (7 bases). Per germline, CDR1 SNHLY and CDR2 FYNNEI. The CDR3 runs 15 residues. V lost 2 bases, J lost 3 bases, and 14 bases lay in between. The CDR3 sequence is CASSERAGAVYEQYF. CDR3 DNA: TGTGCCAGCAGTGAACGGGCGGGGGCTGTCTACGAGCAGTACTTC. Full variable domain (missing parts from reference TRBV2 and TRBJ2-7): EPEVTQTPSHQVTQMGQEVILRCVPISNHLYFYWYRQILGQKVEFLVSFYNNEISEKSEIFDDQFSVERPDGSNFTLKIRSTKLEDSAMYFCASSERAGAVYEQYFGPGTRLTVT.

The rearrangement joins TRBV7-6 to TRBJ2-5, with 9 bases identical to TRBD2. CDR1 and CDR2 (germline): SGHVS, FNYEAQ. The CDR3 extends over 13 amino acids. Trimming at V came to 8 bases and at J to 4 bases, leaving 5 bases not matched to a gene. The CDR3 coding sequence is TGTGCCAGCCATAGCGGGAGCCGAGAGACCCAGTACTTC. Encoded protein: CASHSGSRETQYF.

The chain joins TRBV5-1 to TRBJ1-1; D uncertain. From germline, CDR1 is SGHRS and CDR2 YFSETQ. The CDR3 has 13 residues. V was clipped by 4 bases and J by 6 bases, with 13 bases between them. CDR3 coding DNA: TGCGCCAGCAGCCCACTCCGGGGAGCTGAAGCTTTCTTT. It codes for CASSPLRGAEAFF.

The genes are TRBV11-2 and TRBJ1-3; D perhaps matches TRBD1 (5 bases). V was shortened by 2 bases and J by 4 bases, with 9 bases between the two germline ends. The germline V gene encodes CDR1 SGHAT and CDR2 FQNNGV. This CDR3 is built from 14 residues. The CDR3 DNA reads as TGTGCCAGCAGCTTACCGGGGCGCGGAAACACCATATATTTT. As protein: CASSLPGRGNTIYF.

This clonotype was detected many times. This chain joins TRBV12-3 or TRBV12-4 and TRBJ2-7; 8 nucleotides line up with TRBD1. This CDR3 spans 15 amino acids. Trimming cost V 1 base and J 2 bases; bases outside gene matches: 4. The CDR3 nucleotides are TGTGCCAGCAGTTTAGAGGCAGGGGGCACCTACGAGCAGTACTTC. Amino acids: CASSLEAGGTYEQYF.

This rearrangement joins TRBV20-1 to TRBJ1-1; a weak D match, TRBD1 (5 bases). CDR1 DFQATT and CDR2 SNEGSKA come from the germline V gene (reference sequence). This CDR3 has 14 amino acids. The V gene lost 6 bases and the J gene lost 5 bases, with 19 bases spanning the gap. CDR3 loop: CSAPREGPETEAFF. The CDR3 bases are TGCAGTGCCCCGAGGGAGGGGCCGGAGACTGAAGCTTTCTTT.

This clonotype was seen only a few times. The chain couples TRBV7-8 to TRBJ2-7; D is undetermined. With 8 bases removed from V and 0 bases from J, the gap between germline ends came to 11 bases. Germline V gene data show CDR1 as SGHVS and CDR2 as FQNEAQ. The CDR3 is made up of 13 amino acids. The CDR3 spells CASSAAASYEQYF. CDR3 bases: TGTGCCAGCTCGGCGGCCGCCTCCTACGAGCAGTACTTC.

This chain joins TRBV7-9 and TRBJ2-1; TRBD2 matches 11 bases. Germline CDR1 SEHNR, CDR2 FQNEAQ (reference sequence). Unmatched junction bases numbered 3, after V lost 2 bases and J lost 6 bases. This CDR3 contains 15 residues. The CDR3 loop is CASSLRLAGPNEQFF. CDR3 DNA: TGTGCCAGCAGCTTAAGACTAGCGGGACCCAATGAGCAGTTCTTC.

A note on this clonotype: With a much larger clone just one base away, this may be a read error. The V and J genes are TRBV7-8 and TRBJ2-7; D is uncertain. Germline-derived CDR1 and CDR2 are SGHVS and FQNEAQ. The ends were cut back, 5 bases at V and 0 bases at J, with 23 bases in the middle. CDR3 size: 18 residues. CDR3 residues: CASSPSGQRPHYSYEQYF. The CDR3 DNA sequence: TGTGCCAGCAGCCCGTCGGGCCAGCGCCCACATTACTCCTACGAGCAGTACTTC.

This chain joins TRBV5-1 and TRBJ2-5, with D possibly matching TRBD1 (6 bases). CDR1 and CDR2 from the germline V gene are SGHRS and YFSETQ. This CDR3 has 14 residues. Trimming cost V 3 bases and J 2 bases, with 11 bases left between them. The CDR3: CASSWGQLQETQYF. The CDR3 nucleotides are TGCGCCAGCAGCTGGGGACAACTACAAGAGACCCAGTACTTC.

V usage is TRBV19 and J usage is TRBJ1-2; D perhaps matches TRBD1 (6 bases). The germline V gene has CDR1 LNHDA and CDR2 SQIVND (reference sequence). There are 14 residues in the CDR3. The ends were cut back, 7 bases at V and 8 bases at J, with 20 bases in the middle. The CDR3 DNA sequence: TGTGCCAGTACGCCGAGAGGGGGGCCGAGGGGCTACACCTTC. Translating gives CASTPRGGPRGYTF.

The V call is TRBV10-2, the J call TRBJ2-7; the match to TRBD2 covers 8 bases. CDR1 and CDR2 from the germline V gene are WSHSY and SAAADI. J lost 3 bases, V lost 3 bases, and 4 bases had no gene match. The CDR3 has 14 residues. In DNA form, the CDR3 reads TGCGCCAGCAGTGATGGGACTAGTAACTACGAGCAGTACTTC. Translating it yields CASSDGTSNYEQYF.

The chain combines TRBV10-3 with TRBJ2-5; 9 bases match TRBD1. The V and J ends lost 10 bases and 4 bases, in that order; junction bases with no gene match: 10. This CDR3 spans 14 amino acids. Germline CDR1 is ENHRY and CDR2 is SYGVKD. CDR3 DNA: TGTGCCAGCTCGGTTAGGACAGGGGCAGAGACCCAGTACTTC. This sequence encodes CASSVRTGAETQYF.